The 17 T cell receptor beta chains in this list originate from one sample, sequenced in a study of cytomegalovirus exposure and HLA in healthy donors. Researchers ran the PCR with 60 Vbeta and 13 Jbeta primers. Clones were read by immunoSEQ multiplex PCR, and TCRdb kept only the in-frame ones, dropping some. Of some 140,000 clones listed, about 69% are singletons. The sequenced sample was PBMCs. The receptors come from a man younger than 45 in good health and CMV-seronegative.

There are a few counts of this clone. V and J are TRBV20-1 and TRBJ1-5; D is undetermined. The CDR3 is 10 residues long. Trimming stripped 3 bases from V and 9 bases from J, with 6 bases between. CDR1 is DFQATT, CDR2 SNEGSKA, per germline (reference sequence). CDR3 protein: CSASMRPQHF. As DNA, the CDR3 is TGCAGTGCTAGTATGCGGCCCCAGCATTTT.

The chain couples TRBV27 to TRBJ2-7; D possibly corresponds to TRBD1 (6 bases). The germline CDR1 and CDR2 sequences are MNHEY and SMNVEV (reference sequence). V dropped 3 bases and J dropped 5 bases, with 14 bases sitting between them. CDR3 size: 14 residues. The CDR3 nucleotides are TGTGCCAGCAGTTTCCAAGGACAGATAAACGAGCAGTACTTC. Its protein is CASSFQGQINEQYF.

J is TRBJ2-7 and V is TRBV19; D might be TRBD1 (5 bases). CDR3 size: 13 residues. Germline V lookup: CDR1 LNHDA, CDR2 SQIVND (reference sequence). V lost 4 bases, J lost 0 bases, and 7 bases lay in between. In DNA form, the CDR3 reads TGTGCCAGTAGTACAGGGTTCTCCTACGAGCAGTACTTC. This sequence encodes CASSTGFSYEQYF.

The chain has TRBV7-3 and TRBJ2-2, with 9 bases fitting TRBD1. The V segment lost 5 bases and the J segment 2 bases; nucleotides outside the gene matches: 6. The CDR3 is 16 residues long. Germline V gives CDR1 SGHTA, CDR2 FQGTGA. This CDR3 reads CASSAQGQGNTGELFF. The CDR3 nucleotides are TGTGCCAGCAGCGCCCAGGGACAGGGCAACACCGGGGAGCTGTTTTTT.

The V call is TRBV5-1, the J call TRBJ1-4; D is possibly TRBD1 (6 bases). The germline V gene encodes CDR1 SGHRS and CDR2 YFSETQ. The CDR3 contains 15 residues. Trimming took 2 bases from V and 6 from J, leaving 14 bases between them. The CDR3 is CASSFGSGVDEKLFF. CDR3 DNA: TGCGCCAGCAGCTTTGGATCAGGGGTAGATGAAAAACTGTTTTTT.

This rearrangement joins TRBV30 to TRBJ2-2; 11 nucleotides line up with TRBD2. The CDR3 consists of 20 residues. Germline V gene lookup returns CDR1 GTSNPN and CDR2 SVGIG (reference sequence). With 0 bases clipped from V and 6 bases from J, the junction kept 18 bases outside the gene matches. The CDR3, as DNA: TGTGCCTGGAGTGTACAGTTTAGGCTAGCGGGAGGTCAGGGGCCCGGGGAGCTGTTTTTT. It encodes CAWSVQFRLAGGQGPGELFF.

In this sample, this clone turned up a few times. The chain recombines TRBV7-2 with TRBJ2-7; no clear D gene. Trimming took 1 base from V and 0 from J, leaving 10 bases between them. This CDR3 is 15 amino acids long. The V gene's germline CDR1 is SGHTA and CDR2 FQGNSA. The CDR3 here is CASSLVSRNSYEQYF. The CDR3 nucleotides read TGTGCCAGCAGCTTAGTCTCCAGGAACTCCTACGAGCAGTACTTC.

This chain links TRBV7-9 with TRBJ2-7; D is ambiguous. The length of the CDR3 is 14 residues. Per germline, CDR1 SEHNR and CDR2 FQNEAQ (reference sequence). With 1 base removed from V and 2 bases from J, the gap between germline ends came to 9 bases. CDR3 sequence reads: CASSLDRLTYEQYF. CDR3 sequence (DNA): TGTGCCAGCAGCTTAGACCGACTTACCTACGAGCAGTACTTC.

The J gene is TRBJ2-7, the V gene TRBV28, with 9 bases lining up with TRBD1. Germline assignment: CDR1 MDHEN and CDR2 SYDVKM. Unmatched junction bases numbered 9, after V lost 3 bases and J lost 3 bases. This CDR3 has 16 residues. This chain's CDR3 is CASSFTGTGMSYEQYF. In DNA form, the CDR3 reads TGTGCCAGCAGTTTTACCGGGACAGGGATGAGCTACGAGCAGTACTTC.

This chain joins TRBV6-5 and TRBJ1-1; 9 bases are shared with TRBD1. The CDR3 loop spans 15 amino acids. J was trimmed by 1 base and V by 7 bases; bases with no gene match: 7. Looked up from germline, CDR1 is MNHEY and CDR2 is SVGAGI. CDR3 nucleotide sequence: TGTGCCAGCACTACAGGGGGCGCGAGGAACACTGAAGCTTTCTTT. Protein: CASTTGGARNTEAFF.

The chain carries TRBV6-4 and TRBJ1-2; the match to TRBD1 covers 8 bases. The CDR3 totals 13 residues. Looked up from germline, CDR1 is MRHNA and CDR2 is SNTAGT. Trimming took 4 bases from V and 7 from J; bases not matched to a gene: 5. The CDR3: CASSGPGGTGYTF. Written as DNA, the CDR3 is TGTGCCAGCAGTGGCCCAGGGGGCACTGGCTACACCTTC.

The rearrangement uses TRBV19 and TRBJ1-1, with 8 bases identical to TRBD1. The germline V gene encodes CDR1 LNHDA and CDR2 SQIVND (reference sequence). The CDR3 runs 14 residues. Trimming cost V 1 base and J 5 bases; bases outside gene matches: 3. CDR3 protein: CASSIGQGWTEAFF. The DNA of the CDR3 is TGTGCCAGTAGTATAGGACAGGGGTGGACTGAAGCTTTCTTT.

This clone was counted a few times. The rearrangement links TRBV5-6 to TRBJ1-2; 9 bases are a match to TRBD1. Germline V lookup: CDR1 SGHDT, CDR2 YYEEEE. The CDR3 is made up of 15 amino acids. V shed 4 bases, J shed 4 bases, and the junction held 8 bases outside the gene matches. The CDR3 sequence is CASSNRDRVFYGYTF. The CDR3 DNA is TGTGCCAGCAGCAACAGGGACAGGGTTTTCTATGGCTACACCTTC.

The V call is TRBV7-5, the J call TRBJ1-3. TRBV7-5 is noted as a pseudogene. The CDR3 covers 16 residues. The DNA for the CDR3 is TGTGCCAGAAGAAACCCACGGGGGAACTCTGGAAACACCATATATTTT. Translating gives CARRNPRGNSGNTIYF.

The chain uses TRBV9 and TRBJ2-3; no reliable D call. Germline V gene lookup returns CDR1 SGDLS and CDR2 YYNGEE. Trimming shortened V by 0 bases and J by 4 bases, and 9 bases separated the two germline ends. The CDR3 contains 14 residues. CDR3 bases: TGTGCCAGCAGCGTAGCCAGGTTCCCAGATACGCAGTATTTT. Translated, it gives CASSVARFPDTQYF.

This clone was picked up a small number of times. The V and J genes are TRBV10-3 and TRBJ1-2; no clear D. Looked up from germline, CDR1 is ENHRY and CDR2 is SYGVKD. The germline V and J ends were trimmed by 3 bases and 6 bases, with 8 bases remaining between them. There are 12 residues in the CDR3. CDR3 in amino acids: CAISEREDGYTF. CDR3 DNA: TGTGCCATCAGTGAAAGGGAGGATGGCTACACCTTC.

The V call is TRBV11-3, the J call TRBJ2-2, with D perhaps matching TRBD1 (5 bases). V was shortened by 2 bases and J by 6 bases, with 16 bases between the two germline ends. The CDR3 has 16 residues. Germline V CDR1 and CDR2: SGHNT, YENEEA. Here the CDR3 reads CASSLFPRALAGELFF. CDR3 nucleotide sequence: TGTGCCAGCAGCTTATTTCCCAGGGCGTTGGCCGGGGAGCTGTTTTTT.